This T cell receptor beta chain was identified in a study of T cells in localized non-small cell lung cancer. TCRdb's copy holds only in-frame clones and misses some; the assay was immunoSEQ multiplex PCR. The sample includes fewer than 90,000 clones, less than 85% of them seen just once. CDR3 length: 14 amino acids. The germline V gene has CDR1 SGHVS and CDR2 FQNEAQ. Trimming stripped 4 bases from V and 0 bases from J, with 10 bases between. The rearrangement links TRBV7-8 to TRBJ2-7; possibly TRBD1 or TRBD2 for D (5 bases each). Sequencing was performed on PBMCs, taken before any cancer treatment. The sequence derives from a man between 40 and 75 years old with stage II squamous cell lung carcinoma. CDR3 amino acids: CASSWDRSSYEQYF. CDR3 nucleotides: TGTGCCAGCAGCTGGGACCGCAGCTCCTACGAGCAGTACTTC.